This T cell receptor beta chain was identified during a study of T cell repertoires in cytomegalovirus infection. Germline V gene lookup returns CDR1 SGHAT and CDR2 FQNNGV. The CDR3 extends over 17 amino acids. Trimming removed 0 bases from V and 8 bases from J; junction bases left unmatched: 8. A note on this clonotype: Its specificity is not known.

TCRdb processed the reads anew with MiXCR; each CDR3 protein has one entry. This table has roughly 800,000 distinct CDR3 sequences, around 29% appearing once. The TCR originated in a human donor in good health (CMV status not recorded). Some clones in this sample may be carry-over from other donors' samples. V usage is TRBV11-2 and J usage is TRBJ2-3, with TRBD2 identical over 13 bases. This specimen consisted of cultured CD8+ T cells from PBMCs, obtained from culture after CMV antigen stimulation. The CDR3 reads CASSLDLTSGGRGTQYF. In DNA form, the CDR3 reads TGTGCCAGCAGCTTAGACCTGACTAGCGGGGGGCGTGGTACGCAGTATTTT.